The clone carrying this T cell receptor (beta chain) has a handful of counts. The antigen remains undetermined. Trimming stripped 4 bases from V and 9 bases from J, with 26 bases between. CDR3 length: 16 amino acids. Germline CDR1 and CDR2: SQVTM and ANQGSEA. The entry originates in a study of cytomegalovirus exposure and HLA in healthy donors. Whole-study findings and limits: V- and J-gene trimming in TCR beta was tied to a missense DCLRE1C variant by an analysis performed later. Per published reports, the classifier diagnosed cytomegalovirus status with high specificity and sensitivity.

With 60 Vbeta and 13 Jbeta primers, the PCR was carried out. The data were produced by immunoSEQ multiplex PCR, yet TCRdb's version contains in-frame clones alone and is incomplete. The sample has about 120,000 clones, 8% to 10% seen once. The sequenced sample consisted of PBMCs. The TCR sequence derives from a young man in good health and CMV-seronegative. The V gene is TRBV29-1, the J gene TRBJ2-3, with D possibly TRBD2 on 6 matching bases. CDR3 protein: CSVVGLAKLAGRTQYF. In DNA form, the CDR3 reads TGCAGCGTTGTAGGCCTAGCAAAGTTGGCGGGACGAACGCAGTATTTT.